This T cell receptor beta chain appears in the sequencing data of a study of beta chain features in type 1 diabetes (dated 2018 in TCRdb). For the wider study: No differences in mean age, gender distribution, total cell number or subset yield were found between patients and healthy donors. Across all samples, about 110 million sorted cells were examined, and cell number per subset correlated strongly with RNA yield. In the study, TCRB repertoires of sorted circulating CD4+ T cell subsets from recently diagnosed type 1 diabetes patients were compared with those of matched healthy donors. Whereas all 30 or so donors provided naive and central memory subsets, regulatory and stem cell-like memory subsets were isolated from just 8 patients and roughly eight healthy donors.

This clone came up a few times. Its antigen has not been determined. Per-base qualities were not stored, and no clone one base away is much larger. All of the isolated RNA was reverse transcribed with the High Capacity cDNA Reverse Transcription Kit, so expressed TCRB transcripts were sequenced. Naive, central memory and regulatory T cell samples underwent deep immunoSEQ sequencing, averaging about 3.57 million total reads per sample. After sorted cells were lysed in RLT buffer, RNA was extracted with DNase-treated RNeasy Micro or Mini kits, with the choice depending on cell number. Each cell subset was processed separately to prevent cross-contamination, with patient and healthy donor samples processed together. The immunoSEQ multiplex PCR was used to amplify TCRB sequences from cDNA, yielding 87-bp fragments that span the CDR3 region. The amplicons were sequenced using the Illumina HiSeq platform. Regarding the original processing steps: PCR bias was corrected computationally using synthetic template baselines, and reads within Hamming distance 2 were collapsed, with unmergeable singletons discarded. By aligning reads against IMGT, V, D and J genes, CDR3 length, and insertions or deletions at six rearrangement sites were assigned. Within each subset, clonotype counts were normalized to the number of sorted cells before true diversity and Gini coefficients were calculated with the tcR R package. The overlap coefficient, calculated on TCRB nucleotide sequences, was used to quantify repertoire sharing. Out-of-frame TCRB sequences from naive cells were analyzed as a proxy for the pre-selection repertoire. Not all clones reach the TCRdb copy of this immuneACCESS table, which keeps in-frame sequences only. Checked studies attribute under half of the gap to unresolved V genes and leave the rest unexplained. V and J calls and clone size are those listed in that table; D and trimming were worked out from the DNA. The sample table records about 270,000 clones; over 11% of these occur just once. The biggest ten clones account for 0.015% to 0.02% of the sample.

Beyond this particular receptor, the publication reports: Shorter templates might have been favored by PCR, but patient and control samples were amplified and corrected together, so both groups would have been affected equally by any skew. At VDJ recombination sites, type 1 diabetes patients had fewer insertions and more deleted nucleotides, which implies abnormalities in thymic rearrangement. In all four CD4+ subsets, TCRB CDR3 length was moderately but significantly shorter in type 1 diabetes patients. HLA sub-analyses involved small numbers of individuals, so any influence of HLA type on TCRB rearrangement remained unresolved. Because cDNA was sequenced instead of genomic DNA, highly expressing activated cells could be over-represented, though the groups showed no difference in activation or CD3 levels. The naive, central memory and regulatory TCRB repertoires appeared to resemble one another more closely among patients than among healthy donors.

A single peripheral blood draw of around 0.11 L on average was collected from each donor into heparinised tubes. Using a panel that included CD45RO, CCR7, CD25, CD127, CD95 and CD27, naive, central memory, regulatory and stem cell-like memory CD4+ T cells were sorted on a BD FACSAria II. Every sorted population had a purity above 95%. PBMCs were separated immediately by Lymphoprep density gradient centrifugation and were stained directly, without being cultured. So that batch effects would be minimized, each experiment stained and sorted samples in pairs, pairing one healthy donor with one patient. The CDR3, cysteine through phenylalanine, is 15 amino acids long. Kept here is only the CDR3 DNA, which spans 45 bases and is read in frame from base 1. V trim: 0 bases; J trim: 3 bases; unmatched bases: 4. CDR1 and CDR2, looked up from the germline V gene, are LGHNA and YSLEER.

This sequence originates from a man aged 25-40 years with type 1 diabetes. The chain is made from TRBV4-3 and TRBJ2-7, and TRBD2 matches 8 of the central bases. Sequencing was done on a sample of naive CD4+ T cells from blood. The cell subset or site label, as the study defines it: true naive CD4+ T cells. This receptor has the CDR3 CASSQDRLASYEQYF. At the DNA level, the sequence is TGCGCCAGCAGCCAAGATCGACTAGCGAGCTACGAGCAGTACTTC.